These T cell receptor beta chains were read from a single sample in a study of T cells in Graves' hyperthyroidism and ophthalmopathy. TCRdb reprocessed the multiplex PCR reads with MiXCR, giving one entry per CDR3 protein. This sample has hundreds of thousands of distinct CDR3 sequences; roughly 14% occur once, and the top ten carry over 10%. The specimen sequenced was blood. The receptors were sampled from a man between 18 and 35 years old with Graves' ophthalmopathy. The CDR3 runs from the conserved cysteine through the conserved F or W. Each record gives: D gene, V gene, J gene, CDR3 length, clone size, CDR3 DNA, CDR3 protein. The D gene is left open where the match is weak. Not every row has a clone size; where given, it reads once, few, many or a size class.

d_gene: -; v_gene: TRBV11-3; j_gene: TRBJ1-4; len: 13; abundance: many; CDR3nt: TGTGCCAGCAGCCCCCCCACTAATGAAAAACTGTTTTTT; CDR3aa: CASSPPTNEKLFF
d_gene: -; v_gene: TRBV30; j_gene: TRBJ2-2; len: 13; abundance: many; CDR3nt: TGTGCCTTCACCCGCGACAACACCGGGGAGCTGTTTTTT; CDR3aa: CAFTRDNTGELFF
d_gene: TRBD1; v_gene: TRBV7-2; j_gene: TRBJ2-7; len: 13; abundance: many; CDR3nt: TGTGCCAGCAGTACCGGGACAGGGAAAGAGCAGTACTTC; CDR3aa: CASSTGTGKEQYF
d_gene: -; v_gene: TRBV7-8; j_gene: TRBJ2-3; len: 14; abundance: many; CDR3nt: TGTGCCAGCAGCTTTAAAGGGTCTCCAGATACGCAGTATTTT; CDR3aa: CASSFKGSPDTQYF
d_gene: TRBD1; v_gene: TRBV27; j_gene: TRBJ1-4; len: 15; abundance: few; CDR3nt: TGTGCCAGCAGTTTATCACGACAGGGTGGGGAAAAACTGTTTTTT; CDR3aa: CASSLSRQGGEKLFF
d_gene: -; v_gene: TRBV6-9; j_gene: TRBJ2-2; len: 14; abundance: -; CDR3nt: TGTGCCAGCAGTTCGGGGGCAGCCACCGGGGAGCTGTTTTTT; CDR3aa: CASSSGAATGELFF
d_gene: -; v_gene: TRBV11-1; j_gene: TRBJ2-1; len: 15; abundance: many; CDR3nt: TGTGCCAGCAGCTCCAAATTTGGGCCTTACAATGAGCAGTTCTTC; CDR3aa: CASSSKFGPYNEQFF
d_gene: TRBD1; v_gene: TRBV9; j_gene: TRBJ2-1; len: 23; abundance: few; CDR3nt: TGTGCCAGCAGCGGGAATCAGGGGACAGGGGGCGGACGACTAGCACCCTTCTACAATGAGCAGTTCTTC; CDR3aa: CASSGNQGTGGGRLAPFYNEQFF
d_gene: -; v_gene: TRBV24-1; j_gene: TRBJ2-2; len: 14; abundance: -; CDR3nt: TGTGCCACCAGTACTTTGGGGGGACAGGGGGAGCTGTTTTTT; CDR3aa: CATSTLGGQGELFF
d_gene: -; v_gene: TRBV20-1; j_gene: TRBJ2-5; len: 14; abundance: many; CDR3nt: TGCAGTGCTAGATGGGTCGGGGGTGTGGAGACCCAGTACTTC; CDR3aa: CSARWVGGVETQYF
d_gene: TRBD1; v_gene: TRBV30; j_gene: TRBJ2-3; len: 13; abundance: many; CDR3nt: TGTGCCTGGAGTGAACAGGGGGCCGATACGCAGTATTTT; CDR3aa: CAWSEQGADTQYF
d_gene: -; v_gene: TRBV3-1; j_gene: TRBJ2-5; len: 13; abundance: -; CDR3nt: TGTGCCAGCAGCCAAGAATTCCAAGAGACCCAGTACTTC; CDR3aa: CASSQEFQETQYF
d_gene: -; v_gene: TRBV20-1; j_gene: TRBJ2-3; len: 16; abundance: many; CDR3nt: TGCAGTGCTAGAGCCGAAGGGGCAGGGGACACAGATACGCAGTATTTT; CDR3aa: CSARAEGAGDTDTQYF
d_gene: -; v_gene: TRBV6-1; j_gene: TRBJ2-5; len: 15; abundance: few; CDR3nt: TGTGCCAGCAGTGACTTGGGACTTTCCCAAGAGACCCAGTACTTC; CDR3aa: CASSDLGLSQETQYF
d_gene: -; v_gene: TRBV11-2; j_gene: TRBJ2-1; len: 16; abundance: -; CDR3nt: TGTGCCAGCAGCTTCGATCCGGCAGGGTCCTACAATGAGCAGTTCTTC; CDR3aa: CASSFDPAGSYNEQFF
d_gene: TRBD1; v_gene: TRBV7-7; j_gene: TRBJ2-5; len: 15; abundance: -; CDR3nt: TGTGCTAGCAGCATCAGACAGGGGCCGGGAGAGACCCAGTACTTC; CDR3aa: CASSIRQGPGETQYF
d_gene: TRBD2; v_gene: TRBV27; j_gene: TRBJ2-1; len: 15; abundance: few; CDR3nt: TGTGCCAGCAGTTTGGGCGGCGGGGGGAGGCCTGAGCAGTTCTTC; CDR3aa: CASSLGGGGRPEQFF
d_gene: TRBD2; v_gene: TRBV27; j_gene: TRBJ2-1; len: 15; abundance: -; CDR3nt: TGTGCCACCGGGGGGACCGGGACTAGCTGGTTTGAGCAGTTCTTC; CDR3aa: CATGGTGTSWFEQFF
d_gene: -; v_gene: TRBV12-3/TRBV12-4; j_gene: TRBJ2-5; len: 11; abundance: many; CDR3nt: TGTGCCAGCAGACTAGGACCTCGGGAGTACTTC; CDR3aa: CASRLGPREYF
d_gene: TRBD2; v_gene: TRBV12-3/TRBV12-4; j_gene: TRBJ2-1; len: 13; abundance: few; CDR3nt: TGTGCCAGCAGTTCACCGATAACGGGGGGGGCGTTCTTC; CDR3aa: CASSSPITGGAFF